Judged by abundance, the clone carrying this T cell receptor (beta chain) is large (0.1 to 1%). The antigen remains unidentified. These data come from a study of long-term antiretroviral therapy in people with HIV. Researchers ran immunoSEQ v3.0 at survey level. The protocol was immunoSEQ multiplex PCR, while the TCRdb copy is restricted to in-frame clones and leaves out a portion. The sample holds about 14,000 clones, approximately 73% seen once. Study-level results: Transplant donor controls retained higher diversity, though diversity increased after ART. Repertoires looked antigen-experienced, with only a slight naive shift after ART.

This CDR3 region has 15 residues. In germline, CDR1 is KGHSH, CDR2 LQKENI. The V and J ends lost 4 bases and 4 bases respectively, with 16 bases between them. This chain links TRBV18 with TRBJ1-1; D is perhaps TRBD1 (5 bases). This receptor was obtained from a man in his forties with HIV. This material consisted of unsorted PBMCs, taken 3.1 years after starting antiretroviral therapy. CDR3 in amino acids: CASSRSGGWSTEAFF. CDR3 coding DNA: TGTGCCAGCTCACGATCTGGGGGGTGGAGCACTGAAGCTTTCTTT. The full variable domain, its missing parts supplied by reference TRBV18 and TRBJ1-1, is NAGVMQNPRHLVRRRGQEARLRCSPMKGHSHVYWYRQLPEEGLKFMVYLQKENIIDESGMPKERFSAEFPKEGPSILRIQQVVRGDSAAYFCASSRSGGWSTEAFFGQGTRLTVV.